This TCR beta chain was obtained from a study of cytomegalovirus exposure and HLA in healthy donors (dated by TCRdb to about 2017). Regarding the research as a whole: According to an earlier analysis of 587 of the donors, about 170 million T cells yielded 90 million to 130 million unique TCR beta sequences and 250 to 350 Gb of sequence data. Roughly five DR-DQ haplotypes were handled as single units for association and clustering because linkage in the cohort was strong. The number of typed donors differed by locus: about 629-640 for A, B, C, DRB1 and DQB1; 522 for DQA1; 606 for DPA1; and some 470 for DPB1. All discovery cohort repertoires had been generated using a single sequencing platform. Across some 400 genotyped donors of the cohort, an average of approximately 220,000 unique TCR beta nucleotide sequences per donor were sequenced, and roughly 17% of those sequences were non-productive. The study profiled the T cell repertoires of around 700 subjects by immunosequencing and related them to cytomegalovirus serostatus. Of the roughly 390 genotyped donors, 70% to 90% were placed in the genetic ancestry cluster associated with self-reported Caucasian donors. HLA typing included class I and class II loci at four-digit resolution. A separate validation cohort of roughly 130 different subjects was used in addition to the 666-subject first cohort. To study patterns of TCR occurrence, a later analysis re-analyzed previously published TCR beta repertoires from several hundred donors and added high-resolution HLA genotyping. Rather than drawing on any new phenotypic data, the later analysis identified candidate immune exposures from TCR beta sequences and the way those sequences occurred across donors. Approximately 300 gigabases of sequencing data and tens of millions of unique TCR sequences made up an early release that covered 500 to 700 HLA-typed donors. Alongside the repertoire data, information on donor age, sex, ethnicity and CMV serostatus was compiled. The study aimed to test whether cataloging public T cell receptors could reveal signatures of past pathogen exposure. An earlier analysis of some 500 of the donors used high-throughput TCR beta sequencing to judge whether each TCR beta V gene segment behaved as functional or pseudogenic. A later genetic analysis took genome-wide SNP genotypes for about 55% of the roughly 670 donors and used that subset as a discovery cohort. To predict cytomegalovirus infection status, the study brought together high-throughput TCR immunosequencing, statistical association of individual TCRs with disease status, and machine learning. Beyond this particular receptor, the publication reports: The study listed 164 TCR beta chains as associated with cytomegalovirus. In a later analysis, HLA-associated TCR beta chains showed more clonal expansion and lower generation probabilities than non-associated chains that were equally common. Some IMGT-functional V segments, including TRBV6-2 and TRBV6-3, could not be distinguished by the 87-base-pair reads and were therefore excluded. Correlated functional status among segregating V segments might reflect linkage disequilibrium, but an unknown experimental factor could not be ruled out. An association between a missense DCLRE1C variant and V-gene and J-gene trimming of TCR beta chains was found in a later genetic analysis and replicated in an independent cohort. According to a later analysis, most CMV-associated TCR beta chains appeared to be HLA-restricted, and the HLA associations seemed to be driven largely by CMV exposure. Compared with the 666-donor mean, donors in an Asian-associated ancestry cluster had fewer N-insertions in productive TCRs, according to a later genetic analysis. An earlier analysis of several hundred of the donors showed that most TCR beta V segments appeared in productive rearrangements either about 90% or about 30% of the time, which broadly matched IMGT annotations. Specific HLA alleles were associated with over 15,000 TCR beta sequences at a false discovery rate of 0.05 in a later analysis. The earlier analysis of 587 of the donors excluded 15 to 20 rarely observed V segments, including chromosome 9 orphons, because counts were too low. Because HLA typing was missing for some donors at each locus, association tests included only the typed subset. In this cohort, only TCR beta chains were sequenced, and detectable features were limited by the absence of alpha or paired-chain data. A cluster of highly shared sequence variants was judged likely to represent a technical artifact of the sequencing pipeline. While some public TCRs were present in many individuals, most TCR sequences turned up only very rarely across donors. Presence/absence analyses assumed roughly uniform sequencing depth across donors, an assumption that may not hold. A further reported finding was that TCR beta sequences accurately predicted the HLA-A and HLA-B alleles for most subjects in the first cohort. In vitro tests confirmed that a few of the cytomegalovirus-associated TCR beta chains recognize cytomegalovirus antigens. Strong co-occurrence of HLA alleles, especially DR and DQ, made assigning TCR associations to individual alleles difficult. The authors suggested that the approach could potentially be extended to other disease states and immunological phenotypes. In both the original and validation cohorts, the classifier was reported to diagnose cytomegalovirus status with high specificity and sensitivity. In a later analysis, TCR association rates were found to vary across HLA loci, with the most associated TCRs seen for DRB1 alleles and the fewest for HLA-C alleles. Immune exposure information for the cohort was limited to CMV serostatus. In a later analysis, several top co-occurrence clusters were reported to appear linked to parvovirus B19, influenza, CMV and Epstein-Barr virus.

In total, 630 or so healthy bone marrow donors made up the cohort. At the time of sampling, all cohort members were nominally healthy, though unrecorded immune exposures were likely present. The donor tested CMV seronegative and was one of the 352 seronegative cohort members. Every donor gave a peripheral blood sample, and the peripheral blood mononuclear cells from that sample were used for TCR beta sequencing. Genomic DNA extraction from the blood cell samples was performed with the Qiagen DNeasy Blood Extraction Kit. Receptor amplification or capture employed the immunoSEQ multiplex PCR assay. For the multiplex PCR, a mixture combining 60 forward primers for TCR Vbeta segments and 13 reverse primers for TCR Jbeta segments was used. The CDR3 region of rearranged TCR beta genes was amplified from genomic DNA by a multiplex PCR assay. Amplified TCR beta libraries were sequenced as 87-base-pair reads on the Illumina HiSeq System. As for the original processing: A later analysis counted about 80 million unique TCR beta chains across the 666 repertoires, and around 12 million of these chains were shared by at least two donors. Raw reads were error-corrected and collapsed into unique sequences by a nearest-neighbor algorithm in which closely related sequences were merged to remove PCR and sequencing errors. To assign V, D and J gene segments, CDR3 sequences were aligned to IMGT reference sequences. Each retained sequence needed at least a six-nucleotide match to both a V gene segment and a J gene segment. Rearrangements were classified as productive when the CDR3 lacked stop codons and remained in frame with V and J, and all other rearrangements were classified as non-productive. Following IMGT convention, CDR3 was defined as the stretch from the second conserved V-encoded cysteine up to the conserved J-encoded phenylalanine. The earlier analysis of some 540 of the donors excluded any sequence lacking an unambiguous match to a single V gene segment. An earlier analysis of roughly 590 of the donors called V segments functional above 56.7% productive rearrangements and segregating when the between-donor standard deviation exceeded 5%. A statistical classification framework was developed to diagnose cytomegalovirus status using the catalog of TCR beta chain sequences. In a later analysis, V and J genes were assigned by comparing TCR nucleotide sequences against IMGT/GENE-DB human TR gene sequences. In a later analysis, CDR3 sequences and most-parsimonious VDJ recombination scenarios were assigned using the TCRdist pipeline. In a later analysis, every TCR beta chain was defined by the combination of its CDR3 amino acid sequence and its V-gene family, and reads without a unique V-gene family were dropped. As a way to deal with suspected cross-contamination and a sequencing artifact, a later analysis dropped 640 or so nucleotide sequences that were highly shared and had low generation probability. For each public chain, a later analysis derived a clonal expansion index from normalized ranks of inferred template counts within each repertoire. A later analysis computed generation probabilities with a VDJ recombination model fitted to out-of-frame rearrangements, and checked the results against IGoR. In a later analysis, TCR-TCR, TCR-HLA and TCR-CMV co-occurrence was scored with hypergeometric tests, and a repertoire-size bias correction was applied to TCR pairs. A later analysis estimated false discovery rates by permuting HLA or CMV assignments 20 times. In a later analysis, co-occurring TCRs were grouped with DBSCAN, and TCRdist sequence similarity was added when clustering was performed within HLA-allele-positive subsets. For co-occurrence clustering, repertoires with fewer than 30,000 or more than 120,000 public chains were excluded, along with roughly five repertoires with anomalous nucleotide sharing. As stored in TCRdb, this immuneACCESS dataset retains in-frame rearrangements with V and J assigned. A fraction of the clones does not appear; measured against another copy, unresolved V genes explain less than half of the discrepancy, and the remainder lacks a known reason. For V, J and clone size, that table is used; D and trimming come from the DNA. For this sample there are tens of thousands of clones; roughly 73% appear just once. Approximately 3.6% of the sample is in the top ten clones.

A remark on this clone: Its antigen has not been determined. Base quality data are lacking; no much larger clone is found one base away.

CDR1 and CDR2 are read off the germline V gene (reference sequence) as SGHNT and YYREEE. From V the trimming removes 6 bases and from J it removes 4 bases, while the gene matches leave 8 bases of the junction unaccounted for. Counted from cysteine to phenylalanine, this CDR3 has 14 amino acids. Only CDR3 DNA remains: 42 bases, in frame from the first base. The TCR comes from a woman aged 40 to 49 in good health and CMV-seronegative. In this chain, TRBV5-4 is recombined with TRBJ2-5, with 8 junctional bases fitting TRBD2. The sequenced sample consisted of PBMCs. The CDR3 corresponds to CASTPPGGGETQYF. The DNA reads TGTGCCAGCACCCCTCCCGGGGGGGGAGAGACCCAGTACTTC. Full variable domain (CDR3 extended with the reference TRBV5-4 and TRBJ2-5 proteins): ETGVTQSPTHLIKTRGQQVTLRCSSQSGHNTVSWYQQALGQGPQFIFQYYREEENGRGNFPPRFSGLQFPNYSSELNVNALELDDSALYLCASTPPGGGETQYFGPGTRLLVL.